The rows below give T cell receptor beta chains drawn from one sample of a study of cytomegalovirus exposure and HLA in healthy donors. Using immunoSEQ multiplex PCR, the repertoire was profiled, and TCRdb retains in-frame clones only, with some absent. The profile shows around 170,000 clones, less than 80% of them singletons. Sequenced sample: PBMCs. The source is a man between 18 and 35 years old in good health and CMV-seronegative. Each CDR3 is given with its conserved first and last residue. Fields, in order: D gene, V gene, J gene, clone size, CDR3 protein, CDR3 DNA. D genes are given only for firm matches. Clone size appears in some rows only: once, few, many, or a class for an expanded clone.

>TRBD1|TRBV27|TRBJ1-1|NA
CASSLGTGRNTEAFF
TGTGCCAGCAGTCTGGGGACAGGGCGGAACACTGAAGCTTTCTTT
>NA|TRBV19|TRBJ1-1|few
CASSPTGHPNTEAFF
TGTGCCAGTAGTCCGACGGGACATCCGAACACTGAAGCTTTCTTT
>TRBD1|TRBV5-4|TRBJ1-5|few
CASSQAGTGGGNQPQHF
TGTGCCAGCAGCCAAGCTGGGACAGGGGGAGGCAATCAGCCCCAGCATTTT
>TRBD2|TRBV7-9|TRBJ2-3|NA
CASSFGGASTDTQYF
TGTGCCAGCAGCTTCGGGGGGGCAAGCACAGATACGCAGTATTTT
>NA|TRBV6-1|TRBJ2-5|NA
CASNLTPGGGTQYF
TGTGCCAGCAACCTTACGCCTGGTGGAGGGACCCAGTACTTC
>NA|TRBV1|TRBJ2-4|once
CTSSQDRGQLAKNIQYF
TGCACCAGCAGCCAAGACAGGGGTCAACTAGCCAAAAACATTCAGTACTTC
>NA|TRBV27|TRBJ2-7|NA
CASSARGGRNYEQYF
TGTGCCAGCAGTGCCCGTGGGGGGAGGAACTACGAGCAGTACTTC
>TRBD2|TRBV28|TRBJ2-4|NA
CASSLGGSGGIQYF
TGTGCCAGCAGTTTAGGAGGGTCGGGGGGCATTCAGTACTTC
>TRBD2|TRBV7-3|TRBJ2-1|NA
CASSLGSGLNEQFF
TGTGCCAGCAGCTTGGGTAGCGGGCTGAATGAGCAGTTCTTC
>TRBD2|TRBV7-2|TRBJ2-1|NA
CASSLVAGAREQFF
TGTGCCAGCAGCTTGGTAGCGGGAGCGCGGGAGCAGTTCTTC
>TRBD1|TRBV9|TRBJ2-5|NA
CASSVRTGDHQETQYF
TGTGCCAGCAGCGTAAGGACAGGGGACCACCAAGAGACCCAGTACTTC
>TRBD1|TRBV9|TRBJ1-2|NA
CASSVGGRGDYGYTF
TGTGCCAGCAGCGTAGGGGGCAGGGGGGACTATGGCTACACCTTC
>TRBD2|TRBV12-5|TRBJ2-7|NA
CAKIAGCYEQYF
TGTGCTAAAATAGCGGGCTGCTACGAGCAGTACTTC
>TRBD1|TRBV9|TRBJ1-5|NA
CASSVAAGGNQPQHF
TGTGCCAGCAGCGTAGCGGCAGGGGGTAATCAGCCCCAGCATTTT
>NA|TRBV5-4|TRBJ2-5|NA
CASSWWGREETQYF
TGTGCCAGCAGCTGGTGGGGCAGGGAAGAGACCCAGTACTTC
>TRBD1|TRBV6-5|TRBJ2-7|once
CASSYSGTGVREQYF
TGTGCCAGCAGTTACTCTGGGACAGGGGTAAGGGAGCAGTACTTC
>NA|TRBV20-1|TRBJ1-2|NA
CSVVDSDKSTF
TGCAGTGTCGTGGACAGCGATAAGAGCACCTTC
>TRBD2|TRBV5-4|TRBJ2-2|NA
CASSKDPGLADTGELFF
TGTGCCAGCAGCAAAGATCCGGGACTAGCGGACACCGGGGAGCTGTTTTTT
>TRBD1|TRBV5-6|TRBJ1-5|NA
CASSQTGDSNQPQHF
TGTGCCAGCAGTCAAACAGGGGATAGCAATCAGCCCCAGCATTTT
>NA|TRBV7-2|TRBJ1-6|NA
CASSLSRVHSPLHF
TGTGCCAGCAGCTTATCCAGGGTTCATTCACCCCTCCACTTT
>NA|TRBV6-1|TRBJ2-3|NA
CASSEVTRRAGRTDTQYF
TGTGCCAGCAGTGAAGTCACTCGGAGGGCCGGGAGAACAGATACGCAGTATTTT
>NA|TRBV6-5|TRBJ2-3|once
CASSYSNVADTQYF
TGTGCCAGCAGTTACTCGAATGTAGCAGATACGCAGTATTTT
>NA|TRBV10-2|TRBJ2-7|NA
CASSEYTGVGYEQYF
TGCGCCAGCAGTGAGTATACGGGAGTAGGCTACGAGCAGTACTTC
>NA|TRBV7-2|TRBJ1-5|NA
CASSLEGGQPQHF
TGTGCCAGCAGCTTAGAGGGGGGGCAGCCCCAGCATTTT
>TRBD1|TRBV5-1|TRBJ2-5|NA
CASSSGQGGFVETQYF
TGCGCCAGCAGCTCGGGACAGGGTGGTTTCGTGGAGACCCAGTACTTC
>TRBD1|TRBV7-6|TRBJ2-2|NA
CASSSGTTGENGELFF
TGTGCCAGCAGTTCTGGGACGACAGGGGAAAACGGGGAGCTGTTTTTT
>NA|TRBV30|TRBJ2-1|NA
CAWRRAGVLYNEQFF
TGTGCCTGGAGGAGAGCAGGGGTCCTTTACAATGAGCAGTTCTTC
>NA|TRBV7-3|TRBJ1-2|NA
CASSLEEGYGYTF
TGTGCCAGCAGCTTAGAGGAGGGGTATGGCTACACCTTC
>TRBD2|TRBV6-1|TRBJ2-2|NA
CASSGGTSGSGELFF
TGTGCCAGCAGTGGGGGGACTAGCGGCTCCGGGGAGCTGTTTTTT